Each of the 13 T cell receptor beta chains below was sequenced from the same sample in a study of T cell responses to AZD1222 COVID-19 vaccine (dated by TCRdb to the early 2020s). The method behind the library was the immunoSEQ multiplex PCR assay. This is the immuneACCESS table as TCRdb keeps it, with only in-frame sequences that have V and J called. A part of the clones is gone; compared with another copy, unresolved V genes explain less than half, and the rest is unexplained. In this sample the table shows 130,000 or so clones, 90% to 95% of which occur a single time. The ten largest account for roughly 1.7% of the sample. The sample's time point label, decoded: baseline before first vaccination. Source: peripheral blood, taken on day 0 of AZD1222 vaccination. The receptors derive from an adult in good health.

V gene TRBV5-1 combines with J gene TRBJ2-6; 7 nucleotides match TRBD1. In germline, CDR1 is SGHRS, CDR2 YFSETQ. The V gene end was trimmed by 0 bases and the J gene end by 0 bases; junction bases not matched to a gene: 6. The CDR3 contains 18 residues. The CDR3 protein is CASSLGGQRSSGANVLTF. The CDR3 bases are TGCGCCAGCAGCTTGGGGGGACAGCGCTCCTCTGGGGCCAACGTCCTGACTTTC.

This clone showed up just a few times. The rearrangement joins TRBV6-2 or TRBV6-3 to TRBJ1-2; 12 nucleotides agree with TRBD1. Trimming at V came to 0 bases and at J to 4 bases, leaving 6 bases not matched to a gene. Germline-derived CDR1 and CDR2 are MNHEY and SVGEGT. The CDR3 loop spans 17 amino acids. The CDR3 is CASSYSAGQGAFYGYTF. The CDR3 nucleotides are TGTGCCAGCAGTTACTCGGCGGGACAGGGGGCGTTCTATGGCTACACCTTC.

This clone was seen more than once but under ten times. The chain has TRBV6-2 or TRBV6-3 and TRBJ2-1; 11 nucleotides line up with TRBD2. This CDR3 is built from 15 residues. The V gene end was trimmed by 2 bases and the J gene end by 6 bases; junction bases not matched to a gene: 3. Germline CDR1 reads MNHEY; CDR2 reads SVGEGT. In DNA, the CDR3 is TGTGCCAGCAGTTACATAGCGGGAGGGCCCAATGAGCAGTTCTTC. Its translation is CASSYIAGGPNEQFF.

The CDR3 protein is CASSLSGLTGGNQPQHF. CDR3 nucleotides: TGTGCCAGCAGCTTATCGGGCCTGACGGGAGGCAATCAGCCCCAGCATTTT. This sequence joins TRBV7-9 and TRBJ1-5, with D unresolved. Germline V gene sequence: CDR1 SEHNR, CDR2 FQNEAQ (reference sequence). This CDR3 has 17 amino acids. V shed 2 bases and J shed 2 bases, with 16 bases lying between them.

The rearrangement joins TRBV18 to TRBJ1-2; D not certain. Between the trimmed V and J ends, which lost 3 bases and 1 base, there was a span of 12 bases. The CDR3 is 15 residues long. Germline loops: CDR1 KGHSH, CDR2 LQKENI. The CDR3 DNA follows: TGTGCCAGCTCACCTCTAACAGATTATAACTATGGCTACACCTTC. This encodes CASSPLTDYNYGYTF.

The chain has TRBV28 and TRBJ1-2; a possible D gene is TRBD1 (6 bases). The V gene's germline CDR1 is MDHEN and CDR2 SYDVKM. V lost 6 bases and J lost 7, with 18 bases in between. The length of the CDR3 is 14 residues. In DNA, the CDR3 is TGTGCCAGCAGAGAGGGGGGAGAGGGGATTGGCTACACCTTC. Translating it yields CASREGGEGIGYTF.

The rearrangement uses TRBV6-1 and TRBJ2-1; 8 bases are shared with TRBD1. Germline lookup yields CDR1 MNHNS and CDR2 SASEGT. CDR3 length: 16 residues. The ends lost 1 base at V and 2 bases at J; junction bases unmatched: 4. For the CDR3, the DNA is TGTGCCAGCAGTGAAGAGGCAGGGGGCGCCTACAATGAGCAGTTCTTC. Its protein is CASSEEAGGAYNEQFF.

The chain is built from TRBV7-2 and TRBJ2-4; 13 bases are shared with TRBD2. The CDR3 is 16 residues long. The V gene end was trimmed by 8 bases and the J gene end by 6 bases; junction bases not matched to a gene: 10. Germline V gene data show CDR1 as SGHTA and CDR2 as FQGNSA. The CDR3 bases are TGTGCCAGCCGCATACTAGCGGGAGGGCCGGCAAACATTCAGTACTTC. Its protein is CASRILAGGPANIQYF.

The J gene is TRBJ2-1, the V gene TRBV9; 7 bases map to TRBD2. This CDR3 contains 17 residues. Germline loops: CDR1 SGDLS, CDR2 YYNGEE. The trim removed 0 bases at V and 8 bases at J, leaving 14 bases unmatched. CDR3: CASSVDRGRSGMYEQFF. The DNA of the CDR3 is TGTGCCAGCAGCGTAGATCGAGGGAGAAGCGGGATGTATGAGCAGTTCTTC.

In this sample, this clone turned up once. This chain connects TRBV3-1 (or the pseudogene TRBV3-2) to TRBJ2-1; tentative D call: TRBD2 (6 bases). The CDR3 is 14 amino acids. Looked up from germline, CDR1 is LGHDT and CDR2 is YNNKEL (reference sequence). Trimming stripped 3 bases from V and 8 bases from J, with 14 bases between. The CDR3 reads CASSQGGRVDEQFF. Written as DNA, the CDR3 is TGTGCCAGCAGCCAGGGGGGAAGAGTCGATGAGCAGTTCTTC.

The CDR3 nucleotides read TGCGCCAGCAGCCGCACCGGGACTAGCGGATCATACGAGCAGTACTTC. Its protein is CASSRTGTSGSYEQYF. V usage is TRBV5-1 and J usage is TRBJ2-7, with 11 bases aligning to TRBD2. Germline V gene data show CDR1 as SGHRS and CDR2 as YFSETQ. J was trimmed by 4 bases and V by 4 bases; bases with no gene match: 10. The CDR3 sequence is 16 residues long.

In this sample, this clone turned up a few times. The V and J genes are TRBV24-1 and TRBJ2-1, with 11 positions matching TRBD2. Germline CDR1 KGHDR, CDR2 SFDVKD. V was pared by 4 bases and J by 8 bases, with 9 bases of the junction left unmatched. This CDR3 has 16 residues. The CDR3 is CATSDRSGGARDEQFF. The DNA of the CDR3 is TGTGCCACCAGTGACCGTAGCGGGGGGGCTAGGGATGAGCAGTTCTTC.

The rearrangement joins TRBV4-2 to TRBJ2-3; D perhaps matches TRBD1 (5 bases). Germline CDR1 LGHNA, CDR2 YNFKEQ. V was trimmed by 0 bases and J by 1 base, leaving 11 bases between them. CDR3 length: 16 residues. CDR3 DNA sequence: TGTGCCAGCAGCCAAGAAGGTGCAGGGCGCACAGATACGCAGTATTTT. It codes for CASSQEGAGRTDTQYF.